The next 20 T cell receptor beta chains were all read from a single sample in a study of T cell repertoires in cytomegalovirus infection. TCRdb reanalysed the reads using MiXCR and keeps one entry per CDR3 protein. This table holds some 220,000 distinct CDR3 sequences, about 12% found once. The sample consisted of PBMCs. These receptors were collected from a human donor in good health (CMV status not recorded). Some clones in this sample may be carry-over from other donors' samples.

This clonotype has more than one count but fewer than ten. V gene TRBV5-1 combines with J gene TRBJ1-1; the D gene is possibly TRBD1 (5 bases). Germline CDR1 reads SGHRS; CDR2 reads YFSETQ. The length of the CDR3 is 13 residues. V shed 6 bases and J shed 0 bases, with 9 bases lying between them. The CDR3 bases are TGCGCCAGCAACGAGACAGTGAACACTGAAGCTTTCTTT. Its translation is CASNETVNTEAFF.

The chain recombines TRBV5-1 with TRBJ2-7, with D perhaps TRBD1 (5 bases). Per the germline V gene, CDR1 is SGHRS and CDR2 is YFSETQ. The CDR3 extends over 13 amino acids. The V and J ends lost 2 bases and 4 bases respectively, with 10 bases between them. This CDR3 is CASSFRQGYEQYF. The DNA of the CDR3 is TGCGCCAGCAGCTTTAGGCAGGGATACGAGCAGTACTTC.

In this sample, this clonotype turned up many times. The V gene is TRBV7-3, the J gene TRBJ2-3; 7 bases agree with TRBD2. Trimming cost V 4 bases and J 1 base; bases outside gene matches: 5. The CDR3 consists of 15 residues. Germline V gives CDR1 SGHTA, CDR2 FQGTGA. The CDR3 coding sequence is TGTGCCAGCAGCTCCATGAGCGGGGGCACAGATACGCAGTATTTT. Translating it yields CASSSMSGGTDTQYF.

This clonotype was counted a few times. This chain links TRBV6-1 with TRBJ1-6; D uncertain. Deletions cut 6 bases from V and 7 bases from J, with 10 bases between. CDR3 size: 13 residues. Per the germline V gene, CDR1 is MNHNS and CDR2 is SASEGT. CDR3 bases: TGTGCCAGCAGGCAGACGGAGAATTCACCCCTCCACTTT. Amino acids: CASRQTENSPLHF.

This clonotype showed up just a few times. V is TRBV19 and J is TRBJ2-1; D could derive from TRBD1 or TRBD2 (5 bases each). The CDR3 sequence is 14 residues long. The germline V gene encodes CDR1 LNHDA and CDR2 SQIVND (reference sequence). V was pared by 6 bases and J by 6 bases, with 15 bases between. CDR3 DNA sequence: TGTGCCAGTAGCCACGGGGTAGGGGCCAATGAGCAGTTCTTC. Translation gives CASSHGVGANEQFF.

V gene TRBV9 combines with J gene TRBJ1-1, with unresolved D. Trimming took off 0 bases at V and 4 bases at J, with 7 bases between the two ends. From germline, CDR1 is SGDLS and CDR2 YYNGEE. The CDR3 is 13 residues long. CDR3 loop: CASSVVDGTEAFF. CDR3 nucleotide sequence: TGTGCCAGCAGCGTAGTGGACGGCACTGAAGCTTTCTTT.

The chain recombines TRBV6-6 with TRBJ1-5, with TRBD1 matching 12 bases. Germline assignment: CDR1 MNHNY and CDR2 SVGAGI (reference sequence). CDR3 length: 15 amino acids. With 6 bases clipped from V and 6 bases from J, the junction kept 6 bases outside the gene matches. CDR3 loop: CASRMGQGATQPQHF. The CDR3 bases are TGTGCCAGCAGAATGGGACAGGGGGCAACTCAGCCCCAGCATTTT.

About this clonotype: No conserved phenylalanine or tryptophan ends this CDR3, so it is likely a read error. The rearrangement links TRBV14 to TRBJ1-2; D is ambiguous. V dropped 2 bases and J dropped 3 bases, with 7 bases sitting between them. Germline CDR1 and CDR2: SGHDN and FVKESK. The CDR3 consists of 13 residues. CDR3 residues: CASSQTLYYGYTL. The CDR3 bases are TGTGCCAGCAGCCAAACTTTATACTATGGCTACACCCTC.

This clonotype was observed at least ten times. The V and J genes are TRBV7-3 and TRBJ2-3, with D possibly matching TRBD1 (5 bases). Germline-derived CDR1 and CDR2 are SGHTA and FQGTGA. The CDR3 totals 12 residues. The V end was cut by 5 bases, the J end by 6 bases, with 9 bases between. The CDR3 loop is CASSQGLDTQYF. The CDR3 DNA sequence: TGTGCCAGCAGCCAGGGCTTGGATACGCAGTATTTT.

This chain connects TRBV2 to TRBJ2-1; 8 positions match TRBD2. Germline trimming cut 6 bases from V and 8 bases from J; bases unmatched to any gene: 12. This CDR3 contains 15 residues. CDR1 and CDR2 (germline): SNHLY, FYNNEI. The CDR3 reads CASRELAAATDEQFF. The CDR3 DNA follows: TGTGCCAGCAGGGAACTAGCGGCCGCCACGGATGAGCAGTTCTTC.

This clonotype was recorded at least ten times. The rearrangement uses TRBV7-2 and TRBJ1-1; D possibly corresponds to TRBD1 (5 bases). Looked up from germline, CDR1 is SGHTA and CDR2 is FQGNSA. The ends were cut back, 5 bases at V and 6 bases at J, with 13 bases in the middle. The CDR3 consists of 13 residues. CDR3 coding DNA: TGTGCCAGCAGCCCTTTGGGGCACCCTGAAGCTTTCTTT. Translating it yields CASSPLGHPEAFF. Drawing the rest from reference TRBV7-2 and TRBJ1-1, the complete variable domain is GAGVSQSPSNKVTEKGKDVELRCDPISGHTALYWYRQSLGQGLEFLIYFQGNSAPDKSGLPSDRFSAERTGGSVSTLTIQRTQQEDSAVYLCASSPLGHPEAFFGQGTRLTVV.

CDR3 coding DNA: TGTGCCAGCAGCCAAGGACTAGTTGGTTTGTATGAGCAGTTCTTC. Amino acid sequence: CASSQGLVGLYEQFF. The chain couples TRBV14 to TRBJ2-1, with a weak D call TRBD2 (6 bases). Trimming took off 1 base at V and 8 bases at J, with 15 bases between the two ends. This CDR3 has 15 residues. The germline V gene encodes CDR1 SGHDN and CDR2 FVKESK.

This clonotype was detected only a few times. The chain couples TRBV25-1 to TRBJ1-1; no definite D call. V lost 7 bases and J lost 5, with 14 bases in between. Germline V gene lookup returns CDR1 MGHDK and CDR2 SYGVNS. There are 13 residues in the CDR3. The CDR3 bases are TGTGCCAGCACGTACGGGGAGAGGACTGAAGCTTTCTTT. It encodes CASTYGERTEAFF. Full variable domain (outside the CDR3, taken from reference TRBV25-1 and TRBJ1-1): EADIYQTPRYLVIGTGKKITLECSQTMGHDKMYWYQQDPGMELHLIHYSYGVNSTEKGDLSSESTVSRIRTEHFPLTLESARPSHTSQYLCASTYGERTEAFFGQGTRLTVV.

This clonotype has more than one count but fewer than ten. The CDR3 DNA reads TGTGCCAGCAGTTACTCGTACCGCAGGCTGAACACCGGGGAGCTGTTTTTT. Translated, it gives CASSYSYRRLNTGELFF. The chain carries TRBV6-2 or TRBV6-3 and TRBJ2-2; D uncertain. CDR3 length: 17 residues. CDR1 MNHEY and CDR2 SVGEGT come from the germline V gene. Trimming stripped 0 bases from V and 1 base from J, with 12 bases between.

This clonotype was seen more than once but under ten times. The chain uses TRBV9 and TRBJ1-1; D unclear. Trimming took 3 bases from V and 0 from J, leaving 6 bases between them. CDR3 length: 13 residues. CDR1 and CDR2 from the germline V gene are SGDLS and YYNGEE. The CDR3 nucleotides are TGTGCCAGCAGCGGGTCCATGAACACTGAAGCTTTCTTT. Its translation: CASSGSMNTEAFF.

This clonotype was counted ten times or more. The chain couples TRBV7-6 to TRBJ1-1, with 8 bases that match TRBD1. Trimming removed 1 base from V and 0 bases from J; junction bases left unmatched: 4. Germline lookup yields CDR1 SGHVS and CDR2 FNYEAQ. The length of the CDR3 is 16 residues. The CDR3 sequence is CASSLGTGSMNTEAFF. CDR3 DNA: TGTGCCAGCAGCTTAGGGACAGGGTCCATGAACACTGAAGCTTTCTTT.

At least ten counts were recorded for this clonotype. This chain connects TRBV7-2 to TRBJ2-7; 7 bases agree with TRBD2. Germline V gives CDR1 SGHTA, CDR2 FQGNSA. V lost 2 bases, J lost 2 bases, and 6 bases stayed unmatched. The CDR3 is 15 amino acids. The CDR3 reads CASSLYEGGTYEQYF. The DNA of the CDR3 is TGTGCCAGCAGCTTATATGAGGGAGGGACCTACGAGCAGTACTTC. Complete variable domain (other parts from reference TRBV7-2 and TRBJ2-7): GAGVSQSPSNKVTEKGKDVELRCDPISGHTALYWYRQSLGQGLEFLIYFQGNSAPDKSGLPSDRFSAERTGGSVSTLTIQRTQQEDSAVYLCASSLYEGGTYEQYFGPGTRLTVT.

This clonotype has only a few counts. The V gene is TRBV29-1, the J gene TRBJ2-3; the D gene is possibly TRBD2 (5 bases). The CDR3 has 14 amino acids. Trimming took 5 bases from V and 1 from J, leaving 13 bases between them. The germline gives CDR1 SQVTM, CDR2 ANQGSEA. The CDR3: CSVCVRGRTDTQYF. DNA for the CDR3: TGCAGCGTTTGTGTGCGAGGGCGCACAGATACGCAGTATTTT.

In its sample, this clonotype was seen once. This may arise from a read error, as a much more abundant clone is one base away. The chain employs TRBV12-3 or TRBV12-4 and TRBJ2-5; perhaps TRBD1 as D (5 bases). This CDR3 has 15 residues. Between the trimmed V and J ends, which lost 3 bases and 1 base, there was a span of 12 bases. This chain's CDR3 is CASSFQQGIQETQYF. The CDR3 region has the DNA TGTGCCAGCAGTTTCCAGCAGGGAATCCAAGAGACCCAGTACTTC.

This clonotype was counted at least ten times. The chain recombines TRBV7-2 with TRBJ1-2; TRBD1 agrees at 7 bases. The V and J ends lost 5 bases and 0 bases, in that order; junction bases with no gene match: 3. Looked up from germline, CDR1 is SGHTA and CDR2 is FQGNSA. The CDR3 sequence is 14 residues long. The CDR3 coding sequence is TGTGCCAGCAGCCGGGACAGTACTAACTATGGCTACACCTTC. Protein: CASSRDSTNYGYTF.